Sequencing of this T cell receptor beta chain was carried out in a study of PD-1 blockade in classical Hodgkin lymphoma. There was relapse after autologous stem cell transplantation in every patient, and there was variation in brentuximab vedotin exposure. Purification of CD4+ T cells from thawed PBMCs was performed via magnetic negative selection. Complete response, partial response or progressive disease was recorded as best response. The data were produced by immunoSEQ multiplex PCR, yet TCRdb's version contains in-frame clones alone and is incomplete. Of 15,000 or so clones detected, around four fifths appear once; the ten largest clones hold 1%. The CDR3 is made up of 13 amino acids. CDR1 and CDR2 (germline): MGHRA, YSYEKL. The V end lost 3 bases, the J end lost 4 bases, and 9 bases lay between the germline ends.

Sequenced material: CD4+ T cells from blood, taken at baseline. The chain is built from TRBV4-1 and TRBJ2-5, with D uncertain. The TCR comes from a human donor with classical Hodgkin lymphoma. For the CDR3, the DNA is TGCGCCAGCAGCCATTTTCCTAGAGAGACCCAGTACTTC. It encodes CASSHFPRETQYF.